Presented here are 14 T cell receptor beta chains from one specimen sequenced in a study of CD8 T cells in ankylosing spondylitis. TCRdb re-called the 5' RACE reads with MiXCR, one entry per CDR3 protein. The table has about 220,000 distinct CDR3 sequences, roughly a tenth seen once; the top ten hold 21%. Sequencing was carried out using blood, either unsorted or a sorted T cell fraction (not recorded which). The receptors here all came from a male donor with ankylosing spondylitis or in good health (not recorded which).

The chain has TRBV6-1 and TRBJ1-3, with a tentative D call TRBD1 (6 bases). The CDR3 has 16 residues. Germline lookup yields CDR1 MNHNS and CDR2 SASEGT. V was clipped by 6 bases and J by 2 bases, with 17 bases between them. CDR3 region: CASSRRTGKTGNTIYF. CDR3 nucleotides: TGTGCCAGCAGCAGACGTACAGGGAAAACTGGAAACACCATATATTTT.

This clonotype occurred many times. The V call is TRBV7-6, the J call TRBJ2-7, with a tentative D call TRBD1 (6 bases). The CDR3 extends over 15 amino acids. Per the germline V gene, CDR1 is SGHVS and CDR2 is FNYEAQ. Trimming took off 3 bases at V and 0 bases at J, with 12 bases between the two ends. CDR3 amino acids: CASSLGTLSSYEQYF. In DNA form, the CDR3 reads TGTGCCAGCAGCTTGGGGACACTAAGCTCCTACGAGCAGTACTTC.

This clonotype has a handful of counts. V is TRBV7-3 and J is TRBJ2-2; the match to TRBD2 covers 7 bases. Germline V gene data show CDR1 as SGHTA and CDR2 as FQGTGA. This CDR3 spans 14 amino acids. The trim removed 5 bases at V and 4 bases at J, leaving 4 bases unmatched. CDR3: CASSAGTTTGELFF. The CDR3 DNA reads as TGTGCCAGCAGCGCCGGGACTACCACCGGGGAGCTGTTTTTT.

The rearrangement uses TRBV15 and TRBJ1-2; tentatively, D is TRBD1 (6 bases). The CDR3 is made up of 15 amino acids. Germline-derived CDR1 and CDR2 are LNHNV and YYDKDF (reference sequence). V was cut by 0 bases and J by 6 bases, with 14 bases left in between. The chain's CDR3 is CATSRDQQGFDGYTF. The CDR3 DNA is TGTGCCACCAGCAGAGACCAACAGGGATTCGATGGCTACACCTTC.

This clonotype was detected a few times. This chain connects TRBV20-1 to TRBJ2-5, with TRBD2 matching over 9 bases. CDR3 length: 15 amino acids. CDR1 is DFQATT, CDR2 SNEGSKA, per germline (reference sequence). Germline trimming cut 1 base from V and 7 bases from J; bases unmatched to any gene: 10. In DNA, the CDR3 is TGCAGTGCTAGAGGCGCGCTAGCGGGGAGTGGGACCCAGTACTTC. Its protein is CSARGALAGSGTQYF.

This clonotype was detected only a few times. The chain recombines TRBV7-2 with TRBJ2-2; D call uncertain. CDR1 and CDR2 from the germline V gene are SGHTA and FQGNSA. Trimming shortened V by 5 bases and J by 6 bases, and 10 bases separated the two germline ends. CDR3 length: 13 amino acids. In nucleotides, the CDR3 is TGTGCCAGCAGCGCCTGGTTGTCCGGGGAGCTGTTTTTT. It specifies CASSAWLSGELFF.

This clonotype has a count of ten or more. The chain links TRBV7-3 to TRBJ2-3, with unresolved D. The CDR3 runs to 15 residues. Germline CDR1 reads SGHTA; CDR2 reads FQGTGA. V gave up 5 bases and J gave up 4 bases, with 16 bases separating them. In nucleotides, the CDR3 is TGTGCCAGCAGCCCCGACTTACTCGCACCAGATACGCAGTATTTT. Amino acids: CASSPDLLAPDTQYF.

The gene calls are TRBV30 and TRBJ2-7; TRBD1 is a possible D gene (5 bases). Germline loops: CDR1 GTSNPN, CDR2 SVGIG (reference sequence). The CDR3 loop spans 13 amino acids. The germline V and J ends were trimmed by 3 bases and 0 bases, with 9 bases remaining between them. CDR3 sequence (DNA): TGTGCCTGGAGCAGGGTAGGCTCCTACGAGCAGTACTTC. This codes for CAWSRVGSYEQYF.

This clonotype has ten or more counts. The genes are TRBV20-1 and TRBJ1-2; no clear D gene. The V and J ends lost 3 bases and 4 bases respectively, with 12 bases between them. The CDR3 spans 13 residues. Germline V gives CDR1 DFQATT, CDR2 SNEGSKA (reference sequence). CDR3 coding DNA: TGCAGTGCTAGCTTCACACGGGCCTATGGCTACACCTTC. Its translation: CSASFTRAYGYTF.

The chain recombines TRBV20-1 with TRBJ2-2, with TRBD1 matching 10 bases. CDR1 DFQATT and CDR2 SNEGSKA come from the germline V gene (reference sequence). This CDR3 spans 14 amino acids. The V and J ends lost 5 bases and 6 bases, in that order; junction bases with no gene match: 6. The CDR3 DNA is TGCAGTGCTGGGGGGGACAGGGGTTCCGGGGAGCTGTTTTTT. It translates to CSAGGDRGSGELFF.

This clonotype has a count of ten or more. No DNA is shown, since the ends of the CDR3 on it are uncertain; the CDR3 is the one TCRdb lists. V is TRBV3-1 and J is TRBJ1-2; the table's D call, TRBD1, was not checked against the DNA. The CDR3 numbers 16 amino acids, ends counted. Germline CDR1 LGHDT, CDR2 YNNKEL (reference sequence). This chain's CDR3 is CASSQGSVRGDDGYTF.

V and J are TRBV24-1 and TRBJ2-3; D gene ambiguous. The germline V gene encodes CDR1 KGHDR and CDR2 SFDVKD. The CDR3 runs 13 residues. Trimming took 5 bases from V and 0 from J, leaving 5 bases between them. CDR3: CATSVGSTDTQYF. The CDR3 DNA is TGTGCCACCAGTGTGGGGAGCACAGATACGCAGTATTTT.

This clonotype was picked up many times. The V and J genes are TRBV15 and TRBJ1-1, with 9 positions matching TRBD1. This CDR3 has 13 amino acids. The germline CDR1 and CDR2 sequences are LNHNV and YYDKDF (reference sequence). After removal of 5 bases from V and 5 bases from J, the junction contained 3 bases not matched to a gene. CDR3 sequence reads: CATSAGQGTEAFF. The DNA of the CDR3 is TGTGCCACCAGCGCAGGACAGGGGACTGAAGCTTTCTTT.

This clonotype appeared a few times. The V and J genes are TRBV3-1 and TRBJ2-2; TRBD2 might be the D (6 bases). The V end lost 11 bases, the J end lost 2 bases, and 15 bases lay between the germline ends. The CDR3 is 14 residues long. Germline CDR1 and CDR2: LGHDT and YNNKEL (reference sequence). This CDR3 is CASRVGLNTGELFF. The CDR3 nucleotides read TGTGCCTCGCGGGTGGGACTTAACACCGGGGAGCTGTTTTTT.